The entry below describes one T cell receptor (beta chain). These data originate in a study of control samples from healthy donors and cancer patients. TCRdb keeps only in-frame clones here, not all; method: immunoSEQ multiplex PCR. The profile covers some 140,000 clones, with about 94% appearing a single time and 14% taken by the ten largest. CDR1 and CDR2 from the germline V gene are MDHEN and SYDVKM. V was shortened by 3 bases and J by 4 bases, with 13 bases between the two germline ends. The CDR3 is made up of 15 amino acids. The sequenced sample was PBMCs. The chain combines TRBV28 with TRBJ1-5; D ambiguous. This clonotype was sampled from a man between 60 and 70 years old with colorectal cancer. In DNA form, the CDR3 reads TGTGCCAGCAGTTTTAGCGACGGCCGAAATCAGCCCCAGCATTTT. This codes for CASSFSDGRNQPQHF.